Sequencing of this TCR beta chain was carried out in a study of blood T cell repertoires in COVID-19 (dated by TCRdb to about 2020). Turning to the overall study: The collaborator samples originated in the United States, Italy and Spain and spanned the acute and convalescent phases of COVID-19. Samples came from the ongoing ImmuneRACE study (first 160 participants) plus 1,254 subjects from 6 global collaborators. The sample metadata nearly always contained a de-identified subject ID, COVID-19 status, age in years and sex. The repertoires were made available in a free public database intended to serve as a resource for research on the immune response to SARS-CoV-2. Subjects who had been exposed to COVID-19, were actively infected with it, or had recovered from it provided the deeply sampled blood TCRbeta repertoires that made up the dataset. HLA class I and class II types, where available, came from metadata supplied by the sample provider rather than from assay-based typing. The prospective study material was composed of cDNA or gDNA derived from T cells, B-cell-depleted T cells, or PBMCs. Findings and caveats that apply to the study as a whole: The amount of clinical and demographic metadata varied by source and participant and was provided uncurated.

Comment on this clone: No cognate antigen has been identified for it. No much larger clonotype is one base removed from it; base qualities were not supplied.

Each collaborating institution followed its own protocols to collect whole blood in K2EDTA tubes. For TCRbeta analysis, collaborators shipped samples as frozen whole blood, isolated PBMCs, or DNA extracted from either of those sample types. TCRbeta CDR3 regions were amplified from genomic DNA by means of the immunoSEQ Assay, a bias-controlled multiplex PCR. The published analysis was carried out like this. The number of nucleated cells in each sample was estimated from the amplification of reference gene primers within the assay. Sequence reads were collapsed and filtered to measure the absolute abundance of every unique TCRbeta CDR3 rearrangement. For each sample, productive Simpson clonality was calculated by taking the square root of Simpson's diversity index across productive rearrangements. TCRdb carries this immuneACCESS record with in-frame sequences only. Its versions omit some clonotypes, under half of them owing to an unresolved V gene in the studies checked, with the rest unexplained. Clone size and the V and J calls come from that table; the DNA yielded D and trimming. Counted in this sample were about 130,000 clones; around 85% of them appeared once. The top ten constitute 3% to 3.5% of the sample.

The germline V gene yields SGHRS for CDR1 and YFSETQ for CDR2. V is reduced by 0 bases and J by 0 bases, leaving a spacing of 9 bases between them. The CDR3 starts with the cysteine, ends with the phenylalanine, and has 15 residues. The only DNA kept is the CDR3, 45 bases in frame from the first base. The chain uses TRBV5-1 and TRBJ1-1; TRBD1 could be the D gene, as 6 bases match. This clonotype was obtained from a woman of 80 years or more with acute or convalescent COVID-19. The material sequenced was peripheral blood. The CDR3 sequence is CASSLVRGLNTEAFF. The base sequence is TGCGCCAGCAGCTTGGTAAGGGGGTTGAACACTGAAGCTTTCTTT.